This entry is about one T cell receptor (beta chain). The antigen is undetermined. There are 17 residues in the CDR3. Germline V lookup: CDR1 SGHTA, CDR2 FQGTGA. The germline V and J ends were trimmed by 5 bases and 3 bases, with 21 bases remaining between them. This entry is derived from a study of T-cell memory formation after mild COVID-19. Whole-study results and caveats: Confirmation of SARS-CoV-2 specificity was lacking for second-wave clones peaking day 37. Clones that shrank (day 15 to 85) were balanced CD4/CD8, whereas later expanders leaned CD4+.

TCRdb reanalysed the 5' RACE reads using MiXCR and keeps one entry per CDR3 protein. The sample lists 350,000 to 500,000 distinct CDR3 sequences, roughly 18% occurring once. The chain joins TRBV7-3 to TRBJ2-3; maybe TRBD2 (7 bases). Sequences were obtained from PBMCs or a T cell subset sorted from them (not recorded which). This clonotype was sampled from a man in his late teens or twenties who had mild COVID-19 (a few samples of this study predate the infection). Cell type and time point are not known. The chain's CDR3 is CASSLLGGAIETDTQYF. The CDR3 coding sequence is TGTGCCAGCAGCCTCCTAGGGGGGGCGATAGAAACAGATACGCAGTATTTT.